This T cell receptor (beta chain) derives from a study of blood T cell repertoires in COVID-19. This CDR3 is built from 15 residues. J gave up 5 bases and V 5 bases, and 9 bases lay outside the gene matches. Germline V lookup: CDR1 SEHNR, CDR2 FQNEAQ (reference sequence). Clones were read by immunoSEQ multiplex PCR, and TCRdb kept only the in-frame ones, dropping some. Of 300,000 to 400,000 clones listed, under 90% are singletons. The sample comprised PBMCs or T cells enriched from blood (not recorded which). V is TRBV7-9 and J is TRBJ2-5, with 9 nucleotides matching TRBD1. This TCR was sampled from a man between 60 and 75 years old who had recovered from COVID-19. CDR3 sequence: CASSRPGTGRETQYF. DNA for the CDR3: TGTGCCAGCAGCCGTCCCGGGACAGGGAGGGAGACCCAGTACTTC.